The 23 T cell receptor beta chains presented below share a single source sample, sequenced in a study of siplizumab effects on memory and regulatory T cells. The protocol was immunoSEQ multiplex PCR, while the TCRdb copy is restricted to in-frame clones and leaves out a portion. The sample records roughly 100,000 clones, about 90% being singletons. Sequencing used CD4+ T cells sorted from blood. The receptors here all came from a human donor in good health.

This clone came up a few times. The chain is built from TRBV18 and TRBJ1-1, with a possible D match to TRBD1 (5 bases). The CDR3 extends over 16 amino acids. Deletions cut 6 bases from V and 0 bases from J, with 17 bases between. CDR1 and CDR2 from the germline V gene are KGHSH and LQKENI. The CDR3 protein is CASSPGLTTMNTEAFF. For the CDR3, the DNA is TGTGCCAGCTCTCCGGGACTCACGACGATGAACACTGAAGCTTTCTTT. The complete variable domain, with remaining parts taken from reference TRBV18 and TRBJ1-1, reads NAGVMQNPRHLVRRRGQEARLRCSPMKGHSHVYWYRQLPEEGLKFMVYLQKENIIDESGMPKERFSAEFPKEGPSILRIQQVVRGDSAAYFCASSPGLTTMNTEAFFGQGTRLTVV.

This clone was counted once. The genes are TRBV19 and TRBJ2-1, with 7 bases lining up with TRBD2. The V segment lost 4 bases and the J segment 2 bases; nucleotides outside the gene matches: 8. The germline V gene has CDR1 LNHDA and CDR2 SQIVND (reference sequence). The CDR3 runs 16 residues. For the CDR3, the DNA is TGTGCCAGTAGTAGGAGTAGCGGGCGTACCTACAATGAGCAGTTCTTC. Protein product: CASSRSSGRTYNEQFF.

V and J are TRBV7-9 and TRBJ2-3, with 14 bases matching TRBD2. The germline V gene encodes CDR1 SEHNR and CDR2 FQNEAQ (reference sequence). The CDR3 runs to 17 residues. Trimming took 5 bases from V and 1 from J; bases not matched to a gene: 5. CDR3: CASSKGLAGARTDTQYF. DNA of the CDR3: TGTGCCAGCAGCAAGGGACTAGCGGGAGCCCGCACAGATACGCAGTATTTT.

The gene calls are TRBV5-1 and TRBJ2-7; TRBD2 matches 11 bases. Germline CDR1 reads SGHRS; CDR2 reads YFSETQ. The CDR3 is 14 amino acids. V lost 4 bases, J lost 3 bases, and 3 bases stayed unmatched. CDR3 nucleotides: TGCGCCAGCAGCCCGGGGACTAGCGGCTACGAGCAGTACTTC. The encoded protein is CASSPGTSGYEQYF.

The genes are TRBV18 and TRBJ2-5, with D tentatively TRBD1 or TRBD2 (5 bases each). V dropped 3 bases and J dropped 5 bases, with 19 bases sitting between them. Germline assignment: CDR1 KGHSH and CDR2 LQKENI. CDR3 length equals 16 residues. CDR3 coding DNA: TGTGCCAGCTCACCTAACCCGGGACCGCGGCGGGAGACCCAGTACTTC. It encodes CASSPNPGPRRETQYF.

J is TRBJ2-7 and V is TRBV19; 10 bases map to TRBD1. This CDR3 has 19 amino acids. V dropped 5 bases and J dropped 2; count of bases not matched to a gene: 18. Germline loops: CDR1 LNHDA, CDR2 SQIVND (reference sequence). The CDR3 nucleotides read TGTGCCAGTAGTGCCCCCCGGGACAGGGGTTTTAAAAGGACCTACGAGCAGTACTTC. Translated, it gives CASSAPRDRGFKRTYEQYF.

The chain employs TRBV19 and TRBJ2-7; a possible D gene is TRBD1 (6 bases). The V gene lost 8 bases and the J gene lost 3 bases, with 20 bases spanning the gap. The CDR3 length is 15 residues. Germline V lookup: CDR1 LNHDA, CDR2 SQIVND (reference sequence). The CDR3 DNA is TGTGCCAGTGCGGTCGCCTCAGGGGCGTTCTACGAGCAGTACTTC. Translated: CASAVASGAFYEQYF.

V usage is TRBV19 and J usage is TRBJ1-1; 11 bases map to TRBD1. Germline CDR1 and CDR2: LNHDA and SQIVND (reference sequence). The CDR3 extends over 17 amino acids. The V segment lost 5 bases and the J segment 0 bases; nucleotides outside the gene matches: 8. DNA of the CDR3: TGTGCCAGTAGTCTCGGACAGGGGGCCCTAATGAACACTGAAGCTTTCTTT. It yields the protein CASSLGQGALMNTEAFF.

The gene calls are TRBV9 and TRBJ2-3, with D unresolved. This CDR3 comprises 14 residues. Deletions cut 0 bases from V and 0 bases from J, with 5 bases between. Germline V lookup: CDR1 SGDLS, CDR2 YYNGEE. The CDR3: CASSVGLSTDTQYF. CDR3 bases: TGTGCCAGCAGCGTAGGTTTGAGCACAGATACGCAGTATTTT. The entire variable domain, with the rest obtained from reference TRBV9 and TRBJ2-3, is as follows: DSGVTQTPKHLITATGQRVTLRCSPRSGDLSVYWYQQSLDQGLQFLIQYYNGEERAKGNILERFSAQQFPDLHSELNLSSLELGDSALYFCASSVGLSTDTQYFGPGTRLTVL.

The chain links TRBV27 to TRBJ2-7; 12 bases fit TRBD2. Germline lookup yields CDR1 MNHEY and CDR2 SMNVEV (reference sequence). The CDR3 has 17 residues. The junction had 9 bases not matched to a gene; V was cut back by 2 bases and J by 4 bases. The CDR3 nucleotides are TGTGCCAGCAGTTTAAGGTTATCGACTAGCGGGAGTTACGAGCAGTACTTC. This codes for CASSLRLSTSGSYEQYF.

The V gene is TRBV5-5, the J gene TRBJ1-4; D remains ambiguous. The CDR3 covers 14 residues. Germline lookup yields CDR1 SGHKS and CDR2 YYEKEE (reference sequence). The V end was cut by 3 bases, the J end by 7 bases, with 13 bases between. Here the CDR3 reads CASSSPSYSEKLFF. The CDR3 DNA reads TGTGCCAGCAGCTCCCCCTCTTATAGTGAAAAACTGTTTTTT.

As to this clone: Different DNA sequences within this sample yield the same CDR3. The V call is TRBV15, the J call TRBJ2-6, with D uncertain. The CDR3 runs 15 residues. Germline CDR1 is LNHNV and CDR2 is YYDKDF (reference sequence). Trimming took 1 base from V and 4 from J, leaving 8 bases between them. CDR3 amino acids: CATSRVGSGANVLTF. The CDR3 DNA reads as TGTGCCACCAGCAGAGTTGGGTCCGGGGCCAACGTCCTGACTTTC. The whole variable domain, filled in from reference TRBV15 and TRBJ2-6, reads DAMVIQNPRYQVTQFGKPVTLSCSQTLNHNVMYWYQQKSSQAPKLLFHYYDKDFNNEADTPDNFQSRRPNTSFCFLDIRSPGLGDTAMYLCATSRVGSGANVLTFGAGSRLTVL.

This chain links TRBV28 with TRBJ1-1; 9 bases map to TRBD1. V shed 8 bases, J shed 3 bases, and the junction held 10 bases outside the gene matches. The V gene's germline CDR1 is MDHEN and CDR2 SYDVKM. The CDR3 is 15 amino acids. CDR3 protein: CASHLPQGAHTEAFF. CDR3 nucleotide sequence: TGTGCCAGCCATCTTCCACAGGGGGCGCACACTGAAGCTTTCTTT. Based on the CDR3 plus reference TRBV28 and TRBJ1-1, the full variable domain is DVKVTQSSRYLVKRTGEKVFLECVQDMDHENMFWYRQDPGLGLRLIYFSYDVKMKEKGDIPEGYSVSREKKERFSLILESASTNQTSMYLCASHLPQGAHTEAFFGQGTRLTVV.

The chain couples TRBV29-1 to TRBJ2-3; D ambiguous. This CDR3 spans 10 amino acids. Deletions cut 6 bases from V and 5 bases from J, with 6 bases between. CDR1 SQVTM and CDR2 ANQGSEA come from the germline V gene. The CDR3 loop reads CSVTRDTQYF. The CDR3 DNA reads TGCAGCGTCACCAGAGATACGCAGTATTTT.

V usage is TRBV19 and J usage is TRBJ2-1; tentatively, D is TRBD2 (6 bases). V lost 4 bases, J lost 3 bases, and 13 bases lay in between. Germline values: CDR1 LNHDA, CDR2 SQIVND (reference sequence). There are 15 residues in the CDR3. The CDR3 DNA sequence: TGTGCCAGTAGTACCCGCGACGGGGGCTACAATGAGCAGTTCTTC. Translating it yields CASSTRDGGYNEQFF.

The genes are TRBV28 and TRBJ2-3; 8 bases line up with TRBD1. CDR3 size: 13 residues. Germline CDR1 reads MDHEN; CDR2 reads SYDVKM. The junction had 3 bases not matched to a gene; V was cut back by 6 bases and J by 4 bases. CDR3 loop: CASRQGGPDTQYF. CDR3 DNA: TGTGCCAGCAGACAGGGGGGTCCAGATACGCAGTATTTT.

The chain uses TRBV6-5 and TRBJ2-4, with D possibly called TRBD1 or TRBD2 (5 bases each). The length of the CDR3 is 14 residues. V dropped 6 bases and J dropped 1 base, with 10 bases sitting between them. Germline CDR1 MNHEY, CDR2 SVGAGI. CDR3 coding DNA: TGTGCCAGCAGGGGGACGGGGGCCAAAAACATTCAGTACTTC. This encodes CASRGTGAKNIQYF.

The V gene is TRBV19, the J gene TRBJ2-7; D assignment may be TRBD1 or TRBD2 (5 bases each). The CDR3 is made up of 13 amino acids. V was pared by 5 bases and J by 4 bases, with 12 bases between. Germline V CDR1 and CDR2: LNHDA, SQIVND (reference sequence). The CDR3 region is CASSRPGLYEQYF. CDR3 nucleotide sequence: TGTGCCAGTAGTCGACCGGGGCTTTACGAGCAGTACTTC. The entire variable domain, with the rest obtained from reference TRBV19 and TRBJ2-7, is as follows: DGGITQSPKYLFRKEGQNVTLSCEQNLNHDAMYWYRQDPGQGLRLIYYSQIVNDFQKGDIAEGYSVSREKKESFPLTVTSAQKNPTAFYLCASSRPGLYEQYFGPGTRLTVT.

The chain links TRBV29-1 to TRBJ2-1; the D call may be TRBD1 or TRBD2 (5 bases each). Trimming stripped 4 bases from V and 2 bases from J, with 12 bases between. The CDR3 is 14 residues long. Germline loops: CDR1 SQVTM, CDR2 ANQGSEA. The CDR3 DNA follows: TGCAGCGTTGCCGGGACGCAAACCTACAATGAGCAGTTCTTC. Translation: CSVAGTQTYNEQFF.

This chain connects TRBV2 to TRBJ2-3; no clear D gene. Trimming left V 8 bases short and J 2 bases short, with 11 bases between. CDR3 length equals 13 residues. In germline, CDR1 is SNHLY, CDR2 FYNNEI. DNA for the CDR3: TGTGCCAGCTGGTCCGGAGACACAGATACGCAGTATTTT. This codes for CASWSGDTDTQYF.

This chain links TRBV19 with TRBJ2-2; D is unclear. V was pared by 6 bases and J by 4 bases, with 12 bases between. Germline CDR1 reads LNHDA; CDR2 reads SQIVND (reference sequence). CDR3 length: 14 amino acids. The CDR3 DNA follows: TGTGCCAGTAGAGCTATCGGTGGCACCGGGGAGCTGTTTTTT. Its translation: CASRAIGGTGELFF.

The rearrangement links TRBV12-5 to TRBJ2-3; 9 nucleotides agree with TRBD1. The CDR3 extends over 14 amino acids. After removal of 6 bases from V and 2 bases from J, the junction contained 3 bases not matched to a gene. In germline, CDR1 is LGHNT, CDR2 FRNRAP. CDR3 DNA: TGTGCTAGTGGCACAGGGGGCCCCACAGATACGCAGTATTTT. Its translation: CASGTGGPTDTQYF.

V gene TRBV28 combines with J gene TRBJ1-2; D gene unclear. Germline CDR1 reads MDHEN; CDR2 reads SYDVKM. The CDR3 spans 13 residues. V was pared by 6 bases and J by 4 bases, with 12 bases between. This CDR3 is CASSSATIYGYTF. The CDR3 nucleotides are TGTGCCAGCAGCTCCGCCACCATCTATGGCTACACCTTC.